This TCR beta chain was identified in a study of T cells in Graves' hyperthyroidism and ophthalmopathy. Findings of the study overall: Peripheral blood also featured most of the thyroid clonotypes expanded above 0.001.

RNA transcripts yielded amplified TCR beta CDR3 regions. Initially, a first-round RT-PCR of the TCR CDR3 employed the HTBI primer set. TCRdb processed the multiplex PCR reads anew with MiXCR; each CDR3 protein has one entry. The profile shows around 490,000 distinct CDR3 sequences, just under 20% of them singletons. CDR1 is MNHNS, CDR2 SASEGT, per germline. V shed 6 bases and J shed 4 bases, with 15 bases lying between them. CDR3 length equals 14 residues. This clonotype has a handful of counts. The antigen remains unidentified. The chain has TRBV6-1 and TRBJ1-2; a possible D gene is TRBD1 (5 bases). Source material: blood. This clonotype originated in a man aged 40-55 years with Graves' ophthalmopathy. The CDR3 reads CASRRQQGPYGYTF. Written as DNA, the CDR3 is TGTGCCAGCAGGCGACAGCAGGGACCCTATGGCTACACCTTC.